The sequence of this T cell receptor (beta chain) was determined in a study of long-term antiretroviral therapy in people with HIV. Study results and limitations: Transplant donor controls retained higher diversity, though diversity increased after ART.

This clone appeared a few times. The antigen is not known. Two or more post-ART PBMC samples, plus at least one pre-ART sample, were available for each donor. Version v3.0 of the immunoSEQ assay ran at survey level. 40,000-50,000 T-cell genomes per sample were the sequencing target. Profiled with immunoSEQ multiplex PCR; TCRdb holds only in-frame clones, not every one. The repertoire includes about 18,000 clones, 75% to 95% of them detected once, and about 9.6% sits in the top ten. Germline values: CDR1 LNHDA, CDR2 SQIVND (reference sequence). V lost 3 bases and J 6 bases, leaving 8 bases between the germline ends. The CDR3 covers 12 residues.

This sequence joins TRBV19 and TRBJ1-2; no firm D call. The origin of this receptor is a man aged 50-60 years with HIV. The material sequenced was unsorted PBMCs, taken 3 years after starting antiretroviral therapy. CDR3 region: CASSIAIDGYTF. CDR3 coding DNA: TGTGCCAGTAGTATCGCCATCGATGGCTACACCTTC. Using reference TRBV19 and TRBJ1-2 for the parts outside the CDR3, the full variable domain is DGGITQSPKYLFRKEGQNVTLSCEQNLNHDAMYWYRQDPGQGLRLIYYSQIVNDFQKGDIAEGYSVSREKKESFPLTVTSAQKNPTAFYLCASSIAIDGYTFGSGTRLTVV.